Below are 9 T cell receptor beta chains sequenced from a single sample in a study of spatial heterogeneity in lung cancer (dated by TCRdb to the late 2010s). Library construction relied on 5' RACE. The sequencing machine was a NextSeq 500. The public sequencing data were trimmed at Q25 with fastp and processed into clonotypes with MiXCR by TCRdb, which kept only in-frame beta chains. For every CDR3 protein sequence, its rows merge into one entry that carries the most common genes and DNA. For this sample there are 40,000 or so distinct CDR3 sequences; under 12% appear just once. Approximately 17% of the sample goes to the ten largest clones. Read against the paper, the sample's time point label means: blood at routine non-recurrence follow-up after resection. Specimen: PBMCs, collected at follow-up. The receptors shown here come from a female donor with early-stage non-small cell lung cancer.

This clonotype was observed a few times. The rearrangement links TRBV29-1 to TRBJ1-1; tentative D call: TRBD1 (5 bases). Germline CDR1 SQVTM, CDR2 ANQGSEA. V dropped 6 bases and J dropped 3 bases, with 20 bases sitting between them. The CDR3 sequence is 15 residues long. The CDR3 loop is CSVMRGNLGDTEAFF. The CDR3 DNA sequence: TGCAGCGTCATGCGGGGGAACTTAGGGGACACTGAAGCTTTCTTT.

This clonotype was picked up many times. The gene calls are TRBV6-6 and TRBJ1-4, with a weak D call TRBD1 (6 bases). Between the trimmed V and J ends, which lost 6 bases and 5 bases, there was a span of 16 bases. This CDR3 has 15 amino acids. Germline V gives CDR1 MNHNY, CDR2 SVGAGI (reference sequence). Here the CDR3 reads CASRNEGGPNEKLFF. CDR3 in DNA: TGTGCCAGCAGGAACGAAGGGGGTCCGAATGAAAAACTGTTTTTT.

The gene calls are TRBV7-6 and TRBJ2-3; D is possibly TRBD2 (7 bases). Germline values: CDR1 SGHVS, CDR2 FNYEAQ. Trimming cost V 3 bases and J 8 bases, with 9 bases left between them. The CDR3 covers 12 residues. The CDR3 DNA is TGTGCCAGCAGCTTTAGGGGGGGTACGCAGTATTTT. Translation: CASSFRGGTQYF.

The chain employs TRBV20-1 and TRBJ1-1; no clear D gene. V was clipped by 2 bases and J by 0 bases, with 10 bases between them. Per germline, CDR1 DFQATT and CDR2 SNEGSKA (reference sequence). The CDR3 runs to 14 residues. The CDR3 is CSARPGILNTEAFF. Here the CDR3 DNA reads TGCAGTGCTAGACCAGGAATATTGAACACTGAAGCTTTCTTT.

This clonotype occurred many times. The rearrangement joins TRBV28 to TRBJ1-5; no reliable D call. The V end was cut by 2 bases, the J end by 0 bases, with 5 bases between. CDR1 and CDR2 from the germline V gene are MDHEN and SYDVKM. The CDR3 extends over 14 amino acids. CDR3 nucleotide sequence: TGTGCCAGCAGTTTACTGGTTAGCAATCAGCCCCAGCATTTT. It codes for CASSLLVSNQPQHF.

The chain employs TRBV7-8 and TRBJ1-5; D is ambiguous. Germline lookup yields CDR1 SGHVS and CDR2 FQNEAQ. This CDR3 has 16 amino acids. Trimming pared 1 base from V and 0 bases from J, leaving 10 bases between. The DNA of the CDR3 is TGTGCCAGCAGCTTAGGTGTCACGTATAGCAATCAGCCCCAGCATTTT. Its translation is CASSLGVTYSNQPQHF.

This clonotype has at least ten counts. CDR3 sequence: CASSLVGHQETQYF. The CDR3 DNA follows: TGTGCCAGCAGCTTGGTGGGACATCAAGAGACCCAGTACTTC. The chain is built from TRBV7-9 and TRBJ2-5; D possibly corresponds to TRBD1 (6 bases). With 3 bases removed from V and 2 bases from J, the gap between germline ends came to 10 bases. The CDR3 contains 14 residues. CDR1 and CDR2 (germline): SEHNR, FQNEAQ (reference sequence).

The rearrangement joins TRBV20-1 to TRBJ2-2, with D tentatively TRBD1 (6 bases). The CDR3 has 15 amino acids. V shed 0 bases and J shed 5 bases, with 13 bases lying between them. The V gene's germline CDR1 is DFQATT and CDR2 SNEGSKA (reference sequence). CDR3 in amino acids: CSARDLGQGTGELFF. CDR3 coding DNA: TGCAGTGCTAGAGATCTGGGGCAGGGGACCGGGGAGCTGTTTTTT.

This clonotype showed up just a few times. V gene TRBV28 combines with J gene TRBJ2-7; 7 bases map to TRBD2. The CDR3 is made up of 12 amino acids. Trimming cost V 6 bases and J 3 bases; bases outside gene matches: 2. Germline lookup yields CDR1 MDHEN and CDR2 SYDVKM. The DNA of the CDR3 is TGTGCCAGCAGCTGGGGGGGCTACGAGCAGTACTTC. It codes for CASSWGGYEQYF.